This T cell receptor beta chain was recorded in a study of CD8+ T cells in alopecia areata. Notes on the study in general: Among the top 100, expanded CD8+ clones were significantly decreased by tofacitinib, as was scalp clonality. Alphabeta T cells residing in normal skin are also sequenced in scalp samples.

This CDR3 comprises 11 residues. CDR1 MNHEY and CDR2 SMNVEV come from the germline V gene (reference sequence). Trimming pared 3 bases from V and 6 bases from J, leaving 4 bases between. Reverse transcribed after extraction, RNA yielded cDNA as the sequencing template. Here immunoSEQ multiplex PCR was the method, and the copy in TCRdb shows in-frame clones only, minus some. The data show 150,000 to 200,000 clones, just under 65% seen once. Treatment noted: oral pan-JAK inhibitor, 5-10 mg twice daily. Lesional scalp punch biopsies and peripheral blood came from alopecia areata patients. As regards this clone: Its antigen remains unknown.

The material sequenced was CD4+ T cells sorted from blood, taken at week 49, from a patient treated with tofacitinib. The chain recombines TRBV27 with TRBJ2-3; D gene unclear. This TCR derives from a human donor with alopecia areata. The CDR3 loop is CASSLKDTQYF. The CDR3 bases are TGTGCCAGCAGTTTGAAGGATACGCAGTATTTT.